This is a list of T cell receptor beta chains from one sample in a study of OX40 agonist ivuxolimab in advanced cancers. TCRdb's table, derived via immunoSEQ multiplex PCR, lists solely in-frame clones and lacks some. The table includes tens of thousands of clones, roughly 88% detected once. Source: CD4+ or CD8+ T cells sorted from blood, taken in a trial of the OX40 agonist ivuxolimab. The source of these receptors is an adult with an advanced solid tumor such as melanoma, head and neck, liver or kidney cancer. Both conserved end residues are trimmed from each CDR3. Clone size is stated in some rows and not others, as once, few, many or a class when expanded.

v_gene: TRBV9
abundance: .
j_gene: TRBJ2-1
CDR3aa: ASSVGVWGQGYNEQF

v_gene: TRBV7-3
abundance: few
j_gene: TRBJ2-7
CDR3aa: ASSFLGGSSYEQY

v_gene: TRBV7-2
abundance: .
j_gene: TRBJ2-2
CDR3aa: ASILGGVNTGELF

v_gene: TRBV7-2
abundance: .
j_gene: TRBJ1-1
CDR3aa: ASSLGGLGTEAF

v_gene: TRBV9
abundance: .
j_gene: TRBJ1-6
CDR3aa: ASAATGADSPLH

v_gene: TRBV10-1
abundance: .
j_gene: TRBJ2-3
CDR3aa: ASSEGTRGLTDTQY

v_gene: TRBV25-1
abundance: .
j_gene: TRBJ2-7
CDR3aa: ASSQNTGRKQY

v_gene: TRBV6-5
abundance: .
j_gene: TRBJ2-1
CDR3aa: ASSYPGTEDNEQF

v_gene: TRBV10-3
abundance: .
j_gene: TRBJ1-5
CDR3aa: ATSDSNSNQPQH

v_gene: TRBV7-2
abundance: .
j_gene: TRBJ1-1
CDR3aa: ASTADLWGNTEAF

v_gene: TRBV2
abundance: .
j_gene: TRBJ1-1
CDR3aa: ASSEQGNTEAF